This section outlines one TCR beta chain sequence together with its context. Its antigen is unknown. TCRdb independently ran MiXCR on the reads; one entry per CDR3 protein. The sample yields approximately 600,000 distinct CDR3 sequences, 40% seen once. The data stem from a study of T cell repertoires in cytomegalovirus infection. The overall study: The authors used CMV epitopes that were HLA-C-restricted (recently identified) and HLA-B-restricted (well studied). Matching HLA type, along with CMV infection, was indicated by public TCR beta signatures. General study findings and limits: CMV-specific HLA-C-restricted TCR beta clonotypes dominated the ex vivo response.

This CDR3 comprises 17 residues. The germline V gene encodes CDR1 SNHLY and CDR2 FYNNEI. V was pared by 5 bases and J by 1 base, with 18 bases between. Source: cultured PBMCs, taken from culture after CMV antigen stimulation. The TCR sequence derives from a human donor in good health (CMV status not recorded). Some clones in this sample may be carry-over from other donors' samples. The chain employs TRBV2 and TRBJ2-1; D is perhaps TRBD2 (6 bases). Here the CDR3 reads CASSYTRLAASYNEQFF. CDR3 coding DNA: TGTGCCAGCAGTTACACCCGGTTAGCGGCTTCCTACAATGAGCAGTTCTTC.